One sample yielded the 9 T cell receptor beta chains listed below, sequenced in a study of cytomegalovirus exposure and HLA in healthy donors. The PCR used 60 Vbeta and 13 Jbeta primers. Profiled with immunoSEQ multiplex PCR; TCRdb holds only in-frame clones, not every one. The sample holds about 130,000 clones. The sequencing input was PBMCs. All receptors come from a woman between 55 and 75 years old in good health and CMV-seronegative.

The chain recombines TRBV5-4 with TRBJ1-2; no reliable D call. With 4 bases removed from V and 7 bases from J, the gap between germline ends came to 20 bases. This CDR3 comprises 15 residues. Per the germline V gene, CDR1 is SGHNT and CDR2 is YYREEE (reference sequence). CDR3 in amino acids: CASSHRQPPGIGYTF. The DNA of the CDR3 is TGTGCCAGCAGCCACAGACAACCGCCGGGGATTGGCTACACCTTC.

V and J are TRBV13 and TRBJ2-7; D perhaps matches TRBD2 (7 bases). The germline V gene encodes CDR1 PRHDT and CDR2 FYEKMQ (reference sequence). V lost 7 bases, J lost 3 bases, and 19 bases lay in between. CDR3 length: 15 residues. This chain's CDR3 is CASTEGGLRRYEQYF. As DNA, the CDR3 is TGTGCCAGCACCGAGGGGGGGTTACGGCGCTACGAGCAGTACTTC. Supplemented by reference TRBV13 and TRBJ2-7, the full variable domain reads AAGVIQSPRHLIKEKRETATLKCYPIPRHDTVYWYQQGPGQDPQFLISFYEKMQSDKGSIPDRFSAQQFSDYHSELNMSSLELGDSALYFCASTEGGLRRYEQYFGPGTRLTVT.

The CDR3 nucleotides are TGTGCCAGCTCACCTTCGACAGGGGGCGACTATGGCTACACCTTC. This gives the protein CASSPSTGGDYGYTF. This sequence joins TRBV18 and TRBJ1-2, with 10 bases fitting TRBD1. The CDR3 is made up of 15 amino acids. Trimming at V came to 3 bases and at J to 3 bases, leaving 4 bases not matched to a gene. Per germline, CDR1 KGHSH and CDR2 LQKENI.

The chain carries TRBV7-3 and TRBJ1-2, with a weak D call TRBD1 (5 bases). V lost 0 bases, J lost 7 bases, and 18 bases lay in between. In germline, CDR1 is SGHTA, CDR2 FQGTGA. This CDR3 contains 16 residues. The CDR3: CASSLTSGVPGVGYTF. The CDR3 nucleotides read TGTGCCAGCAGCTTAACCAGTGGTGTCCCGGGGGTTGGCTACACCTTC.

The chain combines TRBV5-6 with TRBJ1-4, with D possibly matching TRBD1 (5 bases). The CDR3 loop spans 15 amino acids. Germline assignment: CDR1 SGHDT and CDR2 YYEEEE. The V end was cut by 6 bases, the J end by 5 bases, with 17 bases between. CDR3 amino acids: CASNEGQVLNEKLFF. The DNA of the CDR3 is TGTGCCAGCAACGAAGGACAAGTATTAAATGAAAAACTGTTTTTT.

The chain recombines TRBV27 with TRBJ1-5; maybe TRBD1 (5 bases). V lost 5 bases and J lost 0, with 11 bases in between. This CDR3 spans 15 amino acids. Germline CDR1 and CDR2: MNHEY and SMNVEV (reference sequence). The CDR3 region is CASSHRQNSNQPQHF. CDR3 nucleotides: TGTGCCAGCAGTCACAGACAGAATAGCAATCAGCCCCAGCATTTT.

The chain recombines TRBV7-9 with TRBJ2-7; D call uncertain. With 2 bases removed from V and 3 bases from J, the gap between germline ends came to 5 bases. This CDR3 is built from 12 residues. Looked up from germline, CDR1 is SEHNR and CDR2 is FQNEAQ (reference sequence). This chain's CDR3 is CASSLTVYEQYF. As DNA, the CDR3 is TGTGCCAGCAGCTTAACAGTCTACGAGCAGTACTTC.

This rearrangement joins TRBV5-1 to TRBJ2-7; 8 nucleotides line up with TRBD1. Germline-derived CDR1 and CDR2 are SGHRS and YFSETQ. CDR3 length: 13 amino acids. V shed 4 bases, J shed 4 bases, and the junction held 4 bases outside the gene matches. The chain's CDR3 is CASSLGQEYEQYF. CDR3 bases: TGCGCCAGCAGCCTGGGACAGGAGTACGAGCAGTACTTC.

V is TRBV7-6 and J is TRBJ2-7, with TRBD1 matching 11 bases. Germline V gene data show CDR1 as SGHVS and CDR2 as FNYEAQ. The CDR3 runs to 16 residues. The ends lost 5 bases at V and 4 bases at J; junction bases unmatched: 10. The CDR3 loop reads CASSPTGTGGRYEQYF. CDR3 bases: TGTGCCAGCAGCCCGACCGGGACAGGGGGACGGTACGAGCAGTACTTC. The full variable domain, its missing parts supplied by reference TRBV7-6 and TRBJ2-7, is GAGVSQSPRYKVTKRGQDVALRCDPISGHVSLYWYRQALGQGPEFLTYFNYEAQQDKSGLPNDRFSAERPEGSISTLTIQRTEQRDSAMYRCASSPTGTGGRYEQYFGPGTRLTVT.